One and the same sample provided the 31 T cell receptor beta chains below, sequenced in a study of cytomegalovirus exposure and HLA in healthy donors. A multiplex PCR was run with 60 Vbeta primers and 13 Jbeta primers. Some clones are missing from TCRdb's copy, which holds only in-frame ones; the method was immunoSEQ multiplex PCR. The sample carries roughly 80,000 clones, about 80% recorded once. The sequenced sample was PBMCs. The receptors were gathered from a man aged 45-65 years in good health and CMV-seropositive.

Note on this clone: This CDR3 is also generated by other DNA sequences in the sample. The chain has TRBV14 and TRBJ2-2, with a possible D match to TRBD2 (5 bases). The CDR3 sequence is 12 residues long. From germline, CDR1 is SGHDN and CDR2 FVKESK. V lost 4 bases and J 7 bases, leaving 7 bases between the germline ends. CDR3 loop: CASSLRVGELFF. The CDR3 nucleotides read TGTGCCAGCAGCCTGCGGGTCGGGGAGCTGTTTTTT.

The chain links TRBV5-1 to TRBJ2-7; TRBD1 is a possible D gene (6 bases). Germline CDR1 is SGHRS and CDR2 is YFSETQ. The CDR3 totals 13 residues. Trimming took 0 bases from V and 5 from J, leaving 9 bases between them. The CDR3 reads CASSLAGADEQYF. The CDR3 nucleotides are TGCGCCAGCAGCTTGGCAGGGGCGGACGAGCAGTACTTC.

This chain uses TRBV4-3 with TRBJ1-1; D is uncertain. The CDR3 is made up of 14 amino acids. CDR1 and CDR2 (germline): LGHNA, YSLEER. V gave up 4 bases and J gave up 5 bases, with 14 bases separating them. This CDR3 reads CASSREIDTTEAFF. The CDR3 DNA is TGCGCCAGCAGCCGAGAAATAGACACTACTGAAGCTTTCTTT.

The chain employs TRBV27 and TRBJ2-5; weak D call: TRBD1 (5 bases). Judging by the DNA end, TRBJ2-7 fits better; the J call may be wrong. The CDR3 sequence is 13 residues long. The germline gives CDR1 MNHEY, CDR2 SMNVEV (reference sequence). This chain's CDR3 is CASSLVRAHEQYF. As DNA, the CDR3 is TGTGCCAGCAGTTTGGTCAGGGCCCACGAGCAGTACTTC.

The chain uses TRBV5-4 and TRBJ2-3, with 10 bases aligning to TRBD2. J gave up 3 bases and V 4 bases, and 17 bases lay outside the gene matches. The CDR3 sequence is 19 residues long. CDR1 is SGHNT, CDR2 YYREEE, per germline (reference sequence). DNA for the CDR3: TGTGCCAGCAGCAAAACCGGGACTAGCGTAGGATGGGGGACAGATACGCAGTATTTT. Its translation is CASSKTGTSVGWGTDTQYF.

This chain's CDR3 is CASSRPGQGADEQYF. In nucleotides, the CDR3 is TGCGCCAGCAGTCGACCGGGACAGGGGGCCGACGAGCAGTACTTC. This chain links TRBV5-1 with TRBJ2-7; 12 bases agree with TRBD1. Per germline, CDR1 SGHRS and CDR2 YFSETQ. The CDR3 loop spans 15 amino acids. Unmatched junction bases numbered 8, after V lost 5 bases and J lost 5 bases.

V is TRBV5-1 and J is TRBJ2-3; 8 bases fit TRBD2. CDR1 is SGHRS and CDR2 is YFSETQ in the germline V gene. Trimming took 7 bases from V and 6 from J; bases not matched to a gene: 13. The CDR3 covers 15 residues. The CDR3 loop is CASGRAGDLRDTQYF. The CDR3 nucleotides read TGCGCCAGCGGTAGAGCGGGAGATTTGAGGGATACGCAGTATTTT.

The rearrangement joins TRBV18 to TRBJ2-7; 9 bases line up with TRBD1. CDR1 KGHSH and CDR2 LQKENI come from the germline V gene. With V trimmed by 4 bases and J by 2 bases, 3 bases remained unmatched. This CDR3 is 14 amino acids long. Here the CDR3 DNA reads TGTGCCAGCTCACGGACAGGGGACCCCTACGAGCAGTACTTC. Its protein product is CASSRTGDPYEQYF.

The chain carries TRBV10-2 and TRBJ2-7; TRBD1 agrees at 9 bases. The CDR3 has 13 amino acids. V shed 6 bases, J shed 6 bases, and the junction held 6 bases outside the gene matches. CDR1 and CDR2 from the germline V gene are WSHSY and SAAADI. The CDR3: CASRPGQGGEQYF. The CDR3 DNA follows: TGCGCCAGCAGGCCGGGACAGGGAGGCGAGCAGTACTTC.

This clone appeared a few times. This chain links TRBV6-4 with TRBJ2-3, with TRBD2 as a possible D gene (5 bases). Trimming removed 3 bases from V and 2 bases from J, with 15 bases in between. The germline V gene has CDR1 MRHNA and CDR2 SNTAGT. The CDR3 loop spans 16 amino acids. The CDR3 coding sequence is TGTGCCAGCAGTGAAGGACCCCTGAGGGACACAGATACGCAGTATTTT. It translates to CASSEGPLRDTDTQYF.

The chain employs TRBV6-5 and TRBJ2-7; possible D gene TRBD1, 6 bases. The CDR3 is made up of 16 amino acids. CDR1 and CDR2 from the germline V gene are MNHEY and SVGAGI. V shed 0 bases and J shed 1 base, with 13 bases lying between them. CDR3 coding DNA: TGTGCCAGCAGTTACTCAAAATTGGGGACATCCTACGAGCAGTACTTC. It specifies CASSYSKLGTSYEQYF.

The chain carries TRBV30 and TRBJ2-4; D is perhaps TRBD2 (5 bases). V was trimmed by 3 bases and J by 10 bases, leaving 19 bases between them. Germline-derived CDR1 and CDR2 are GTSNPN and SVGIG (reference sequence). This CDR3 has 14 residues. The CDR3 reads CAWRMAGNKGIQYF. DNA for the CDR3: TGTGCCTGGAGGATGGCGGGTAATAAAGGAATTCAGTACTTC.

V usage is TRBV7-2 and J usage is TRBJ1-2; a possible D gene is TRBD1 (6 bases). V shed 0 bases and J shed 6 bases, with 11 bases lying between them. Germline V gene data show CDR1 as SGHTA and CDR2 as FQGNSA. CDR3 length: 14 amino acids. CDR3 DNA: TGTGCCAGCAGCTTAGCGTTACAGGGTAATGGCTACACCTTC. This codes for CASSLALQGNGYTF.

The chain employs TRBV7-3 and TRBJ2-2, with D perhaps matching TRBD1 (5 bases). Germline V CDR1 and CDR2: SGHTA, FQGTGA. V gave up 5 bases and J gave up 1 base, with 8 bases separating them. This CDR3 is built from 14 residues. The CDR3 reads CASSVDRNTGELFF. CDR3 in DNA: TGTGCCAGCAGCGTAGACAGGAACACCGGGGAGCTGTTTTTT.

The gene calls are TRBV10-3 and TRBJ2-7; D may be TRBD1 (6 bases). This CDR3 is 16 amino acids long. Germline loops: CDR1 ENHRY, CDR2 SYGVKD. Trimming left V 8 bases short and J 3 bases short, with 23 bases between. Here the CDR3 reads CAIGSQGMDWNYEQYF. The CDR3 region has the DNA TGTGCCATCGGGTCACAGGGAATGGACTGGAACTACGAGCAGTACTTC.

The rearrangement uses TRBV7-2 and TRBJ2-7; TRBD2 matches 7 bases. The CDR3 length is 15 residues. The trim removed 1 base at V and 2 bases at J, leaving 5 bases unmatched. CDR1 is SGHTA, CDR2 FQGNSA, per germline. The CDR3 is CASSLGAGLTYEQYF. The CDR3 DNA is TGTGCCAGCAGCTTAGGAGCGGGACTAACCTACGAGCAGTACTTC.

The chain employs TRBV7-9 and TRBJ1-1; weak D call: TRBD1 (5 bases). Germline V lookup: CDR1 SEHNR, CDR2 FQNEAQ (reference sequence). V lost 5 bases, J lost 1 base, and 8 bases lay in between. The CDR3 runs to 13 residues. The CDR3 spells CASSRQPNTEAFF. DNA of the CDR3: TGTGCCAGCAGCCGACAGCCGAACACTGAAGCTTTCTTT.

The CDR3 sequence: CASSATGGRGNTIYF. As DNA, the CDR3 is TGTGCCAGCAGCGCGACAGGTGGCCGGGGAAACACCATATATTTT. The V gene is TRBV9, the J gene TRBJ1-3, with a weak D call TRBD1 (6 bases). Germline-derived CDR1 and CDR2 are SGDLS and YYNGEE. Trimming removed 3 bases from V and 4 bases from J, with 14 bases in between. There are 15 residues in the CDR3.

The chain combines TRBV4-3 with TRBJ2-7, with TRBD1 matching over 7 bases. This CDR3 comprises 14 residues. Germline V gene lookup returns CDR1 LGHNA and CDR2 YSLEER. Trimming removed 1 base from V and 4 bases from J; junction bases left unmatched: 4. This CDR3 is CASSQGGQSYEQYF. CDR3 nucleotide sequence: TGCGCCAGCAGCCAAGGGGGACAGTCTTACGAGCAGTACTTC.

This chain links TRBV5-6 with TRBJ2-3; D gene ambiguous. The CDR3 is 12 residues long. Between the trimmed V and J ends, which lost 2 bases and 14 bases, there was a span of 15 bases. CDR1 SGHDT and CDR2 YYEEEE come from the germline V gene. The DNA of the CDR3 is TGTGCCAGCAGCTTTACGACTGGGTCGGGGTATTTT. Protein product: CASSFTTGSGYF. Combining the CDR3 with reference TRBV5-6 and TRBJ2-3 gives the whole variable domain DAGVTQSPTHLIKTRGQQVTLRCSPKSGHDTVSWYQQALGQGPQFIFQYYEEEERQRGNFPDRFSGHQFPNYSSELNVNALLLGDSALYLCASSFTTGSGYFGPGTRLTVL.

The chain couples TRBV2 to TRBJ2-7; 7 bases map to TRBD2. From germline, CDR1 is SNHLY and CDR2 FYNNEI. After removal of 6 bases from V and 3 bases from J, the junction contained 8 bases not matched to a gene. This CDR3 is 14 amino acids long. DNA for the CDR3: TGTGCCAGCAGAGACATAGCGGGTCTCTACGAGCAGTACTTC. It specifies CASRDIAGLYEQYF.

Here the CDR3 reads CASSQALSGNTIYF. In DNA, the CDR3 is TGTGCCAGCAGCCAAGCTCTCTCTGGAAACACCATATATTTT. The gene calls are TRBV14 and TRBJ1-3; D is unclear. This CDR3 spans 14 amino acids. Germline V lookup: CDR1 SGHDN, CDR2 FVKESK. Trimming pared 1 base from V and 0 bases from J, leaving 4 bases between.

The rearrangement links TRBV6-6 to TRBJ2-4; possible D gene TRBD1, 6 bases. The CDR3 is 12 amino acids. Looked up from germline, CDR1 is MNHNY and CDR2 is SVGAGI (reference sequence). V was trimmed by 8 bases and J by 6 bases, leaving 11 bases between them. CDR3 DNA sequence: TGTGCCAGCCGGGACACCCCAAACATTCAGTACTTC. Its protein is CASRDTPNIQYF.

The chain employs TRBV5-8 and TRBJ1-5, with 7 bases fitting TRBD1. Germline CDR1 SGHTS, CDR2 YDEGEE. This CDR3 is built from 14 residues. V dropped 4 bases and J dropped 6; count of bases not matched to a gene: 7. The CDR3 is CASSDGQGVQPQHF. For the CDR3, the DNA is TGTGCCAGCAGCGACGGGCAGGGGGTTCAGCCCCAGCATTTT.

The V and J genes are TRBV11-3 and TRBJ2-3, with unresolved D. The V end was cut by 3 bases, the J end by 3 bases, with 7 bases between. The CDR3 has 13 residues. Germline V gene lookup returns CDR1 SGHNT and CDR2 YENEEA. The CDR3 is CASSLERTDTQYF. As DNA, the CDR3 is TGTGCCAGCAGCTTGGAGCGAACAGATACGCAGTATTTT. The variable domain in full, with the rest retrieved from reference TRBV11-3 and TRBJ2-3, is EAGVVQSPRYKIIEKKQPVAFWCNPISGHNTLYWYLQNLGQGPELLIRYENEEAVDDSQLPKDRFSAERLKGVDSTLKIQPAELGDSAVYLCASSLERTDTQYFGPGTRLTVL.

J is TRBJ2-5 and V is TRBV6-6; 9 nucleotides align to TRBD2. Germline trimming cut 4 bases from V and 4 bases from J; bases unmatched to any gene: 10. The germline CDR1 and CDR2 sequences are MNHNY and SVGAGI (reference sequence). The CDR3 spans 16 residues. The CDR3 nucleotides read TGTGCCAGCAGTTTCGTTCGTAGCGGGAGTGGAGAGACCCAGTACTTC. Its translation: CASSFVRSGSGETQYF.

The rearrangement links TRBV10-1 to TRBJ2-7; 12 bases line up with TRBD2. Germline values: CDR1 WNHNN, CDR2 SYGVQD (reference sequence). The CDR3 covers 15 residues. After removal of 2 bases from V and 3 bases from J, the junction contained 2 bases not matched to a gene. This CDR3 reads CASSEGLAGRYEQYF. For the CDR3, the DNA is TGCGCCAGCAGTGAGGGACTAGCGGGGCGCTACGAGCAGTACTTC.

The J gene is TRBJ2-7, the V gene TRBV6-1, with TRBD2 identical over 11 bases. The V and J ends lost 0 bases and 2 bases, in that order; junction bases with no gene match: 6. CDR1 MNHNS and CDR2 SASEGT come from the germline V gene. The length of the CDR3 is 17 residues. The CDR3 reads CASSEARLAGGTYEQYF. In DNA form, the CDR3 reads TGTGCCAGCAGTGAAGCGAGGCTAGCGGGAGGTACCTACGAGCAGTACTTC.

The chain couples TRBV6-5 to TRBJ2-1; the D gene is possibly TRBD2 (5 bases). The V gene's germline CDR1 is MNHEY and CDR2 SVGAGI. The CDR3 covers 15 residues. Trimming pared 7 bases from V and 3 bases from J, leaving 16 bases between. The CDR3: CASTGRDRHYNEQFF. In DNA, the CDR3 is TGTGCCAGCACAGGTCGGGATCGGCACTACAATGAGCAGTTCTTC.

This clone has just a few counts. The chain has TRBV18 and TRBJ2-3, with D possibly matching TRBD1 (6 bases). The germline V gene encodes CDR1 KGHSH and CDR2 LQKENI. CDR3 length: 15 residues. V was pared by 4 bases and J by 0 bases, with 11 bases between. The CDR3 DNA follows: TGTGCCAGCTCACGCTACAGGGCTAGCACAGATACGCAGTATTTT. Translated, it gives CASSRYRASTDTQYF.

This rearrangement joins TRBV14 to TRBJ2-5, with a tentative D call TRBD2 (7 bases). The J call is uncertain, as TRBJ2-7 better fits the DNA end. In germline, CDR1 is SGHDN, CDR2 FVKESK. There are 18 residues in the CDR3. The CDR3 coding sequence is TGTGCCAGCAGCCAAGAAAGGGGGACTACCATAAACTCCTACGAGCAGTACTTC. It codes for CASSQERGTTINSYEQYF.